This T cell receptor beta chain emerged from a study of T cell responses to AZD1222 COVID-19 vaccine. On the study more broadly: Second-dose recipients at about 4 or about 12 weeks were treated as one pooled group. Study findings and constraints: The donor group comprised mostly white British people and more females; the analysis possibly underestimated clonal diversity. In all cases, repertoires were sampled only after the peak T cell response.

This clone was counted once. Its antigen remains unknown. The table came from immunoSEQ multiplex PCR; TCRdb's copy has only in-frame clones and leaves some out. The sample yields some 170,000 clones, around nine tenths seen once. The sequence was obtained from an adult in good health. The starting material was peripheral blood, obtained on day 0 of AZD1222 vaccination.

The DNA of the CDR3 is TGCGCCAGCAGTGGCAGGACAGCCACCTACGAGCAGTACTTC. Its translation: CASSGRTATYEQYF. The rearrangement uses TRBV10-2 and TRBJ2-7, with D possibly TRBD1 on 6 matching bases. Trimming removed 4 bases from V and 2 bases from J, with 12 bases in between. CDR3 length: 14 amino acids. Germline CDR1 and CDR2: WSHSY and SAAADI.